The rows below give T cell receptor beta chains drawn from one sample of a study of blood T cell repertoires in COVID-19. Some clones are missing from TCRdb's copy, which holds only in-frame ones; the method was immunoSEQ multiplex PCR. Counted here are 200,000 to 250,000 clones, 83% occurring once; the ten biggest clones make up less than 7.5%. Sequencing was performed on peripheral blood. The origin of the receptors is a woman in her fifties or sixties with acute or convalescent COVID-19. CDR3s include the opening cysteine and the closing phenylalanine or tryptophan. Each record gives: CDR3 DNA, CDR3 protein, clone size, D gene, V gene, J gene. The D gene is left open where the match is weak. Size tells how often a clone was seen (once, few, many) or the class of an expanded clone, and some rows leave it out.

cdr3_nt: TGTGCCAGCAGCGCTGTGGGACTGAGCACAGATACGCAGTATTTT
cdr3_aa: CASSAVGLSTDTQYF
clone_size: once
d_call: -
v_call: TRBV7-9
j_call: TRBJ2-3

cdr3_nt: TGTGCCAGTAGTATAGGGAGAGAACAGCCCCAGCATTTT
cdr3_aa: CASSIGREQPQHF
clone_size: few
d_call: -
v_call: TRBV19
j_call: TRBJ1-5

cdr3_nt: TGTGCCAGCAGCTTAGAAGGTAGCGGGAGTCCCAAGACCCAGTACTTC
cdr3_aa: CASSLEGSGSPKTQYF
clone_size: -
d_call: TRBD2
v_call: TRBV7-9
j_call: TRBJ2-5

cdr3_nt: TGTGCCAGCAGTTCCGGACAGGGAAACTATGGCTACACCTTC
cdr3_aa: CASSSGQGNYGYTF
clone_size: -
d_call: TRBD1
v_call: TRBV6-5
j_call: TRBJ1-2

cdr3_nt: TGTGCCAGCAGGATGGGGACAGGGTCAGATACGCAGTATTTT
cdr3_aa: CASRMGTGSDTQYF
clone_size: -
d_call: TRBD1
v_call: TRBV2
j_call: TRBJ2-3

cdr3_nt: TGTGCCAGCAGTTTAGGCGGAGCGAGCACAGATACGCAGTATTTT
cdr3_aa: CASSLGGASTDTQYF
clone_size: -
d_call: -
v_call: TRBV27
j_call: TRBJ2-3

cdr3_nt: TGTGCCAGCAGGCCGCGGACAGCGGGGAGCTCCTACAAGCAGTACTTC
cdr3_aa: CASRPRTAGSSYKQYF
clone_size: -
d_call: -
v_call: TRBV27
j_call: TRBJ2-7

cdr3_nt: TGTGCCAGCAGCCAAGATCCACAGGAAGTCTCACCCCTCCACTTT
cdr3_aa: CASSQDPQEVSPLHF
clone_size: once
d_call: -
v_call: TRBV4-2
j_call: TRBJ1-6

cdr3_nt: TGTGCCAGCAGCTTGGCGGGGGGGGCCGGGGAGCTGTTTTTT
cdr3_aa: CASSLAGGAGELFF
clone_size: once
d_call: TRBD2
v_call: TRBV11-2
j_call: TRBJ2-2

cdr3_nt: TGTGCCAGCAGCTTAGCTCAGTCAGGGGCCCAAGAGACCCAGTACTTC
cdr3_aa: CASSLAQSGAQETQYF
clone_size: -
d_call: -
v_call: TRBV7-8
j_call: TRBJ2-5

cdr3_nt: TGTGCCAGCAAGGGGACCTACGAGCAGTACTTC
cdr3_aa: CASKGTYEQYF
clone_size: -
d_call: -
v_call: TRBV6-5
j_call: TRBJ2-7

cdr3_nt: TGTGCCTGGGCTAGAGACAGGTCGTCTGAAGCTTTCTTT
cdr3_aa: CAWARDRSSEAFF
clone_size: -
d_call: -
v_call: TRBV30
j_call: TRBJ1-1

cdr3_nt: TGTGCCAGCAGTGAAGCTTGGAGCGGAACCTACAATGAGCAGTTCTTC
cdr3_aa: CASSEAWSGTYNEQFF
clone_size: -
d_call: -
v_call: TRBV6-1
j_call: TRBJ2-1

cdr3_nt: TGTGCCAGTAGGAGTGAACAGAGTAATTCACCCCTCCACTTT
cdr3_aa: CASRSEQSNSPLHF
clone_size: -
d_call: -
v_call: TRBV19
j_call: TRBJ1-6

cdr3_nt: TGCGCCAGCAGCTTGGGCGGACAGCTGAACACTGAAGCTTTCTTT
cdr3_aa: CASSLGGQLNTEAFF
clone_size: -
d_call: -
v_call: TRBV5-1
j_call: TRBJ1-1

cdr3_nt: TGTGCCAGCAGCTTAGTCCTAGCGGGGAGCACAGATACGCAGTATTTT
cdr3_aa: CASSLVLAGSTDTQYF
clone_size: -
d_call: TRBD2
v_call: TRBV7-9
j_call: TRBJ2-3

cdr3_nt: TGCAGCGTTGGTGGGACAGGATTTGACGGGGAGCTGTTTTTT
cdr3_aa: CSVGGTGFDGELFF
clone_size: -
d_call: TRBD1
v_call: TRBV29-1
j_call: TRBJ2-2

cdr3_nt: TGTGCCACCAGTGATACCCAGGGGAATCAGCCCCAGCATTTT
cdr3_aa: CATSDTQGNQPQHF
clone_size: few
d_call: -
v_call: TRBV24-1
j_call: TRBJ1-5

cdr3_nt: TGTGCCTGGGGACAGGGGGCTCCTGGTAGATCACCCCTCCACTTT
cdr3_aa: CAWGQGAPGRSPLHF
clone_size: -
d_call: TRBD1
v_call: TRBV30
j_call: TRBJ1-6

cdr3_nt: TGTGCCAGTAACAGAGTCTCTGGAAACACCATATATTTT
cdr3_aa: CASNRVSGNTIYF
clone_size: -
d_call: -
v_call: TRBV19
j_call: TRBJ1-3

cdr3_nt: TGCGCCAGCCAACTTACAGGACGGAACACTGAAGCTTTCTTT
cdr3_aa: CASQLTGRNTEAFF
clone_size: few
d_call: -
v_call: TRBV5-1
j_call: TRBJ1-1

cdr3_nt: TGTGCCAGCAGTGGGTATAGTCGACGGGAGCCCTACAATGAGCAGTTCTTC
cdr3_aa: CASSGYSRREPYNEQFF
clone_size: -
d_call: -
v_call: TRBV6-1
j_call: TRBJ2-1

cdr3_nt: TGTGCCAGCAGCCCTGGGACACTTGGAAACACCATATATTTT
cdr3_aa: CASSPGTLGNTIYF
clone_size: -
d_call: -
v_call: TRBV7-8
j_call: TRBJ1-3

cdr3_nt: TGTGCCAGCAGTTTATCTATTTCATATGGCTACACCTTC
cdr3_aa: CASSLSISYGYTF
clone_size: -
d_call: -
v_call: TRBV28
j_call: TRBJ1-2

cdr3_nt: TGTGCCAGCAGCCAAGGCTTAAGCGGGAGCGTTGGGGGAGATACGCAGTATTTT
cdr3_aa: CASSQGLSGSVGGDTQYF
clone_size: -
d_call: TRBD2
v_call: TRBV3-1/TRBV3-2
j_call: TRBJ2-3

cdr3_nt: TGTGCCAGCAGCCAGGTCCGGGGGTGGTACAATGAGCAGTTCTTC
cdr3_aa: CASSQVRGWYNEQFF
clone_size: -
d_call: -
v_call: TRBV7-9
j_call: TRBJ2-1

cdr3_nt: TGTGCCAGCAGGCCACCGGGGATTTACACCTTC
cdr3_aa: CASRPPGIYTF
clone_size: -
d_call: -
v_call: TRBV3-1/TRBV3-2
j_call: TRBJ1-2

cdr3_nt: TGTGCCAGCAGTTACAGGGGGCCGCTCTCTGGAAACACCATATATTTT
cdr3_aa: CASSYRGPLSGNTIYF
clone_size: -
d_call: TRBD1
v_call: TRBV6-5
j_call: TRBJ1-3

cdr3_nt: TGTGCCAGCTGGACAGCGAACACTGAAGCTTTCTTT
cdr3_aa: CASWTANTEAFF
clone_size: few
d_call: -
v_call: TRBV28
j_call: TRBJ1-1

cdr3_nt: TGTGCCAGCAGTTCCAATAATGAGCAGTTCTTC
cdr3_aa: CASSSNNEQFF
clone_size: -
d_call: -
v_call: TRBV27
j_call: TRBJ2-1

cdr3_nt: TGTGCCAGCAGCAGAGACAGCGGGAAAAAACTGTTTTTT
cdr3_aa: CASSRDSGKKLFF
clone_size: -
d_call: -
v_call: TRBV7-2
j_call: TRBJ1-4

cdr3_nt: TGTGCCAGCAGTCTGACCCCTGGACTCATGGAGCCCCAGCATTTT
cdr3_aa: CASSLTPGLMEPQHF
clone_size: -
d_call: -
v_call: TRBV28
j_call: TRBJ1-5

cdr3_nt: TGTGCCATCAGTGACAGGGCGAACACTGAAGCTTTCTTT
cdr3_aa: CAISDRANTEAFF
clone_size: -
d_call: -
v_call: TRBV10-3
j_call: TRBJ1-1

cdr3_nt: TGTGCCAGCAGCCCAACAGGGATATATGGCTACACCTTC
cdr3_aa: CASSPTGIYGYTF
clone_size: -
d_call: -
v_call: TRBV6-5
j_call: TRBJ1-2

cdr3_nt: TGCAGCGTGGCGCAGGGACAGGGGGCCGGTGAAGCTTTCTTT
cdr3_aa: CSVAQGQGAGEAFF
clone_size: -
d_call: TRBD1
v_call: TRBV29-1
j_call: TRBJ1-1

cdr3_nt: TGCAGCGTTGGCCAGCGAAAGAACACCCAGTACTTC
cdr3_aa: CSVGQRKNTQYF
clone_size: -
d_call: -
v_call: TRBV29-1
j_call: TRBJ2-5

cdr3_nt: TGTGCCGGCGGACAGGGGGCCCCAGATACGCAGTATTTT
cdr3_aa: CAGGQGAPDTQYF
clone_size: -
d_call: TRBD1
v_call: TRBV10-3
j_call: TRBJ2-3

cdr3_nt: TGTGCCAGCAGCCAAGAAAGGGAGGATCGCTACGCGCAGTATTTT
cdr3_aa: CASSQEREDRYAQYF
clone_size: -
d_call: -
v_call: TRBV4-2
j_call: TRBJ2-3

cdr3_nt: TGTGCCAGCAGCCAGCCGGGACAGGGATTAGAGACCCAGTACTTC
cdr3_aa: CASSQPGQGLETQYF
clone_size: -
d_call: TRBD1
v_call: TRBV3-1/TRBV3-2
j_call: TRBJ2-5

cdr3_nt: TGTGCCAGCAGGGGGGGAGGATTCTACGAGCAGTACTTC
cdr3_aa: CASRGGGFYEQYF
clone_size: -
d_call: -
v_call: TRBV6-5
j_call: TRBJ2-7

cdr3_nt: TGTGCCAGCAGTCGGCTAGCGGGGGGGCGTCGGGAGACCCAGTACTTC
cdr3_aa: CASSRLAGGRRETQYF
clone_size: -
d_call: TRBD2
v_call: TRBV28
j_call: TRBJ2-5

cdr3_nt: TGTGCCAGCAGTTTAGTACAGGATAATCAGCCCCAGCATTTT
cdr3_aa: CASSLVQDNQPQHF
clone_size: -
d_call: -
v_call: TRBV28
j_call: TRBJ1-5

cdr3_nt: TGTGCCAGCAGTTTATCAGGGGGGGCTAGCGGGAGATCCGAGCAGTACTTC
cdr3_aa: CASSLSGGASGRSEQYF
clone_size: -
d_call: TRBD2
v_call: TRBV27
j_call: TRBJ2-7

cdr3_nt: TGTGCCAGCAGCCTGTCAGGATATGGCTACACCTTC
cdr3_aa: CASSLSGYGYTF
clone_size: once
d_call: -
v_call: TRBV7-8
j_call: TRBJ1-2

cdr3_nt: TGTGCCAGCAGTGATAGCGGGGGGCAGTCCGGGGAGCTGTTTTTT
cdr3_aa: CASSDSGGQSGELFF
clone_size: few
d_call: TRBD2
v_call: TRBV2
j_call: TRBJ2-2

cdr3_nt: TGTGCCAGCAGCTCGAGCTCCTACGAGCAGTACTTC
cdr3_aa: CASSSSSYEQYF
clone_size: -
d_call: -
v_call: TRBV5-4
j_call: TRBJ2-7

cdr3_nt: TGTGCCAGCAGCCAAGTGCCGGGGGGGCCGTATACGCGGGGCTACACCTTC
cdr3_aa: CASSQVPGGPYTRGYTF
clone_size: -
d_call: -
v_call: TRBV14
j_call: TRBJ1-2

cdr3_nt: TGTGCCAGCAGCCCGGTATTCTCTGGAAACACCATATATTTT
cdr3_aa: CASSPVFSGNTIYF
clone_size: -
d_call: -
v_call: TRBV7-9
j_call: TRBJ1-3

cdr3_nt: TGTGCCAGCAGTCTTCGGGGACAGGGGGCGCTTGGATATCAGCCCCAGCATTTT
cdr3_aa: CASSLRGQGALGYQPQHF
clone_size: -
d_call: TRBD1
v_call: TRBV28
j_call: TRBJ1-5

cdr3_nt: TGTGCCAGCAGCTGGGGACTAGCGGGGGGGACAGATACGCAGTATTTT
cdr3_aa: CASSWGLAGGTDTQYF
clone_size: -
d_call: TRBD2
v_call: TRBV7-6
j_call: TRBJ2-3

cdr3_nt: TGTGCCAGCAGTAGACTAGCGGGAGCGGGTGAGCAGTTCTTC
cdr3_aa: CASSRLAGAGEQFF
clone_size: -
d_call: TRBD2
v_call: TRBV6-5
j_call: TRBJ2-1

cdr3_nt: TGTGCCAGCAGGCCAAACAAGGGGACAGGGATCTATGGCTACACCTTC
cdr3_aa: CASRPNKGTGIYGYTF
clone_size: -
d_call: TRBD1
v_call: TRBV27
j_call: TRBJ1-2

cdr3_nt: TGTGCCAGCAGTACCCGGGACAGGGGGCCCTATGGCTACACCTTC
cdr3_aa: CASSTRDRGPYGYTF
clone_size: -
d_call: TRBD1
v_call: TRBV6-6
j_call: TRBJ1-2

cdr3_nt: TGTGCCAAGACAGGGCTGCTGGGGCCTGGGGTCTACGAGCAGTACTTC
cdr3_aa: CAKTGLLGPGVYEQYF
clone_size: -
d_call: TRBD1
v_call: TRBV7-3
j_call: TRBJ2-7

cdr3_nt: TGCGCCAGCAGCCAGGACAGGGACTATGGCTACACCTTC
cdr3_aa: CASSQDRDYGYTF
clone_size: -
d_call: TRBD1
v_call: TRBV4-1
j_call: TRBJ1-2

cdr3_nt: TGCAGCGAAGCGGTCACAGGGGGCACTGAAGCTTTCTTT
cdr3_aa: CSEAVTGGTEAFF
clone_size: -
d_call: TRBD1
v_call: TRBV29-1
j_call: TRBJ1-1

cdr3_nt: TGTGCCAGCAATTCGGGGGACAGGCGGAATCAGCCCCAGCATTTT
cdr3_aa: CASNSGDRRNQPQHF
clone_size: -
d_call: TRBD1
v_call: TRBV28
j_call: TRBJ1-5

cdr3_nt: TGTGCCAGCAGTTTGCGTGGGGGGGGATACAATGAGCAGTTCTTC
cdr3_aa: CASSLRGGGYNEQFF
clone_size: -
d_call: TRBD2
v_call: TRBV28
j_call: TRBJ2-1

cdr3_nt: TGTGCCATCAGTGATTTACAGGGAAACTATGGCTACACCTTC
cdr3_aa: CAISDLQGNYGYTF
clone_size: -
d_call: -
v_call: TRBV10-3
j_call: TRBJ1-2